These 10 T cell receptor beta chains were all obtained from the same sample, sequenced in a study of cytomegalovirus exposure and HLA in healthy donors. With 60 Vbeta and 13 Jbeta primers, the PCR was carried out. The table came from immunoSEQ multiplex PCR; TCRdb's copy has only in-frame clones and leaves some out. The sample lists approximately 160,000 clones, 70% occurring once. Sequenced input: PBMCs. The receptors come from a man in his late teens or twenties in good health and CMV-seropositive.

This clone showed up just a few times. Here the CDR3 DNA reads TGTGCCAGCAGCGAGGCGGGACAGGGGACCCAGTACTTC. Translation: CASSEAGQGTQYF. V and J are TRBV11-2 and TRBJ2-5; 9 bases fit TRBD1. The CDR3 loop spans 13 amino acids. CDR1 is SGHAT, CDR2 FQNNGV, per germline. The V gene end was trimmed by 5 bases and the J gene end by 7 bases; junction bases not matched to a gene: 5.

The chain combines TRBV19 with TRBJ2-1, with D possibly TRBD1 on 7 matching bases. V lost 6 bases and J lost 3, with 27 bases in between. This CDR3 comprises 19 residues. The germline V gene encodes CDR1 LNHDA and CDR2 SQIVND (reference sequence). CDR3 protein: CASSIRHTYTGDFYNEQFF. In DNA, the CDR3 is TGTGCCAGTAGCATCCGCCATACATACACAGGGGACTTCTACAATGAGCAGTTCTTC.

The chain combines TRBV30 with TRBJ2-7; 16 nucleotides agree with TRBD2. Germline V CDR1 and CDR2: GTSNPN, SVGIG (reference sequence). J was trimmed by 5 bases and V by 2 bases; bases with no gene match: 9. The CDR3 has 17 residues. The CDR3 protein is CAWSKGLAGGPGNEQYV. The CDR3 DNA reads TGTGCCTGGAGTAAGGGACTAGCGGGAGGGCCTGGCAACGAGCAGTACGTC.

This clone was counted between two and nine times. CDR3 region: CASSYRANEKLFF. The CDR3 DNA reads as TGCGCCAGCAGCTACCGGGCTAATGAAAAACTGTTTTTT. The genes are TRBV5-1 and TRBJ1-4; D remains ambiguous. CDR1 is SGHRS, CDR2 YFSETQ, per germline. Between the trimmed V and J ends, which lost 3 bases and 3 bases, there was a span of 6 bases. This CDR3 has 13 residues.

This chain's CDR3 is CASSDSEWETQYF. As DNA, the CDR3 is TGTGCCAGCAGTGATAGTGAGTGGGAGACCCAGTACTTC. The rearrangement links TRBV6-1 to TRBJ2-5; no firm D call. The V gene's germline CDR1 is MNHNS and CDR2 SASEGT. This CDR3 comprises 13 residues. The germline V and J ends were trimmed by 3 bases and 5 bases, with 10 bases remaining between them.

The chain joins TRBV27 to TRBJ1-1; maybe TRBD1 (5 bases). Germline V gives CDR1 MNHEY, CDR2 SMNVEV (reference sequence). With 3 bases removed from V and 0 bases from J, the gap between germline ends came to 14 bases. The CDR3 is 16 residues long. This chain's CDR3 is CASSLIGGNLNTEAFF. CDR3 nucleotide sequence: TGTGCCAGCAGTTTGATTGGGGGGAACCTGAACACTGAAGCTTTCTTT.

V is TRBV5-1 and J is TRBJ1-1; D remains unclear. Trimming shortened V by 1 base and J by 2 bases, and 12 bases separated the two germline ends. Germline values: CDR1 SGHRS, CDR2 YFSETQ. This CDR3 contains 15 residues. CDR3 region: CASSLSNSINTEAFF. The CDR3 coding sequence is TGCGCCAGCAGCTTGTCGAATAGTATCAACACTGAAGCTTTCTTT.

The CDR3 nucleotides read TGTGCCAGCCAGACAGGAAGGATGAACACTGAAGCTTTCTTT. It translates to CASQTGRMNTEAFF. The chain recombines TRBV5-4 with TRBJ1-1, with D possibly being TRBD1 (6 bases). This CDR3 spans 14 amino acids. Per germline, CDR1 SGHNT and CDR2 YYREEE (reference sequence). Trimming took off 7 bases at V and 0 bases at J, with 13 bases between the two ends. The variable domain in full, completed from reference TRBV5-4 and TRBJ1-1, reads ETGVTQSPTHLIKTRGQQVTLRCSSQSGHNTVSWYQQALGQGPQFIFQYYREEENGRGNFPPRFSGLQFPNYSSELNVNALELDDSALYLCASQTGRMNTEAFFGQGTRLTVV.

The chain carries TRBV5-1 and TRBJ2-7, with 15 bases that match TRBD2. In germline, CDR1 is SGHRS, CDR2 YFSETQ. The CDR3 covers 15 residues. The J segment lost 3 bases and the V segment lost 4 bases, leaving 2 bases of the junction unmatched. For the CDR3, the DNA is TGCGCCAGCAGCCAGGGACTAGCGGGGGGCTACGAGCAGTACGTC. Its translation: CASSQGLAGGYEQYV.

The chain links TRBV7-9 to TRBJ2-3, with a tentative D call TRBD2 (6 bases). Looked up from germline, CDR1 is SEHNR and CDR2 is FQNEAQ (reference sequence). Trimming left V 5 bases short and J 2 bases short, with 14 bases between. The CDR3 runs to 15 residues. CDR3 nucleotide sequence: TGTGCCAGCAGCCCGGTCGGAGGGGCCACAGATACGCAGTATTTT. The encoded protein is CASSPVGGATDTQYF.